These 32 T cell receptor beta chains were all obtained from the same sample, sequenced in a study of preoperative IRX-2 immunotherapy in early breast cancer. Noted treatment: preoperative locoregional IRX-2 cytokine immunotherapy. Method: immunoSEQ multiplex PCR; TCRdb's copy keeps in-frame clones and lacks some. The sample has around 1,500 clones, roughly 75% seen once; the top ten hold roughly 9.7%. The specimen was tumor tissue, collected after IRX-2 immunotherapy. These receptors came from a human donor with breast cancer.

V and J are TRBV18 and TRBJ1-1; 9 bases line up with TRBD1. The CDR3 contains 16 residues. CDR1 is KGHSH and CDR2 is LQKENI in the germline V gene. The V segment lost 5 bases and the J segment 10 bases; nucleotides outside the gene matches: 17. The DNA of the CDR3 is TGTGCCAGCTCATACCAGAGGGTTGACAGGGGGAGTACAGCTTTCTTT. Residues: CASSYQRVDRGSTAFF.

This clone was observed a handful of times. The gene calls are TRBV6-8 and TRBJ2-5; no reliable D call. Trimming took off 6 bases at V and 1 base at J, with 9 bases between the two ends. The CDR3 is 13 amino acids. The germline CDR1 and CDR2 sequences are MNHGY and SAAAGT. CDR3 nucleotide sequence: TGTGCCAGCAGGTTACAGATCCAAGAGACCCAGTACTTC. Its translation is CASRLQIQETQYF.

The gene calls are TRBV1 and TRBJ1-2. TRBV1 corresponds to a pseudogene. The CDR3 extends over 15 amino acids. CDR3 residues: CASSQAWSSHYGYTF. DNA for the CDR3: TGCGCCAGCAGCCAAGCTTGGAGCTCTCACTATGGCTACACCTTC.

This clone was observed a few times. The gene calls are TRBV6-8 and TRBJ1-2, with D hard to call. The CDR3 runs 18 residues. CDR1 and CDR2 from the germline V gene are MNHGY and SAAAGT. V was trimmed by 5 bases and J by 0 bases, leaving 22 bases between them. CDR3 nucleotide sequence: TGTGCCAGCAGTGTTATGGTTCCAACCACCTTTACTAACTATGGCTACACCTTC. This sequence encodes CASSVMVPTTFTNYGYTF.

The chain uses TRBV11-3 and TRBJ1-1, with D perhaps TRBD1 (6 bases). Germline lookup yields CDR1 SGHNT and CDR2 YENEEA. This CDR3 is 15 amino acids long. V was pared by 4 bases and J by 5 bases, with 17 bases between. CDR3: CASSSRGGGRTEAFF. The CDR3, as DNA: TGTGCCAGCAGCTCAAGAGGGGGTGGGAGGACTGAAGCTTTCTTT.

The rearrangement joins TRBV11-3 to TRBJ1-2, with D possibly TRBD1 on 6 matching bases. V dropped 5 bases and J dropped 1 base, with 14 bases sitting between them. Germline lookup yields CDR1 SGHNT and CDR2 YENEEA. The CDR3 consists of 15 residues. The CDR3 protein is CASSRPTGVNYGYTF. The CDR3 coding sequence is TGTGCCAGCAGCCGCCCGACAGGCGTTAACTATGGCTACACCTTC. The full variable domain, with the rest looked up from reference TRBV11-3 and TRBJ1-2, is EAGVVQSPRYKIIEKKQPVAFWCNPISGHNTLYWYLQNLGQGPELLIRYENEEAVDDSQLPKDRFSAERLKGVDSTLKIQPAELGDSAVYLCASSRPTGVNYGYTFGSGTRLTVV.

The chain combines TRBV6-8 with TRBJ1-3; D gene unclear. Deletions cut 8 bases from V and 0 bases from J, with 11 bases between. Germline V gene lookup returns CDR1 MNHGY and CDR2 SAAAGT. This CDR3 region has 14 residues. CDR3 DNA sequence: TGTGCCAGCCTATCGAGTCTCTCTGGAAACACCATATATTTT. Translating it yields CASLSSLSGNTIYF.

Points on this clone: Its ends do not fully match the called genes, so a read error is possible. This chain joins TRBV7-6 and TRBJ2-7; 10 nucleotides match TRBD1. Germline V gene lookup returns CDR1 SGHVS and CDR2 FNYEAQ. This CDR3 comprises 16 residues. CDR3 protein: CARSLGAGTGVHEQYF. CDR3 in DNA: TGTGCCAGAAGCTTGGGGGCCGGGACAGGGGTCCACGAGCAGTACTTC.

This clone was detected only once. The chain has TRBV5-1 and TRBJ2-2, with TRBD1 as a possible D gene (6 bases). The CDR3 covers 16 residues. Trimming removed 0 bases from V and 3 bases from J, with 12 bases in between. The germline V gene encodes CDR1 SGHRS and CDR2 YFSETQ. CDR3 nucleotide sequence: TGCGCCAGCAGCTTGGGACCACAGGGAGACACCGGGGAGCTGTTTTTT. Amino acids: CASSLGPQGDTGELFF. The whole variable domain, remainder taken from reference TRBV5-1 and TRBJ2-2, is KAGVTQTPRYLIKTRGQQVTLSCSPISGHRSVSWYQQTPGQGLQFLFEYFSETQRNKGNFPGRFSGRQFSNSRSEMNVSTLELGDSALYLCASSLGPQGDTGELFFGEGSRLTVL.

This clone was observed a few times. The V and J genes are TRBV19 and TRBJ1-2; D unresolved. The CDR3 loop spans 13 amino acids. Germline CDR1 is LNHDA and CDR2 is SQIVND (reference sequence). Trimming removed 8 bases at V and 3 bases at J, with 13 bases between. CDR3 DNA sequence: TGTGCCAGTGGGCCTGCCGCGTACTATGGCTACACCTTC. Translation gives CASGPAAYYGYTF.

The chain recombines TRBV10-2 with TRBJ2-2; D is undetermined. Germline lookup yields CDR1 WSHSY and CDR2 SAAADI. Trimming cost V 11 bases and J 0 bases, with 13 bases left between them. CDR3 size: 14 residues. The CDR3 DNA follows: TGCGCCGGGCTGGCAAGAACGAACACCGGGGAGCTGTTTTTT. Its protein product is CAGLARTNTGELFF.

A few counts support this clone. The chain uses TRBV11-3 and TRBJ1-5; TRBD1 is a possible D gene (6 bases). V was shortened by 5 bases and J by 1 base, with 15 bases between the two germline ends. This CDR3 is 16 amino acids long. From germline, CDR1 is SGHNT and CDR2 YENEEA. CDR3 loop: CASSQGAGVSNQPQHF. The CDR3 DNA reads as TGTGCCAGCAGCCAAGGGGCAGGGGTGAGCAATCAGCCCCAGCATTTT.

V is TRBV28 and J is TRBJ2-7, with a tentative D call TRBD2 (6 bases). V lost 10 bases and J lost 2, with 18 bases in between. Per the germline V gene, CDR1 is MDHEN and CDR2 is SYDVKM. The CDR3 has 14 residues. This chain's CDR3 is CATQGTSPAYEQYF. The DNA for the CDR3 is TGTGCCACCCAAGGGACTTCCCCCGCCTACGAGCAGTACTTC.

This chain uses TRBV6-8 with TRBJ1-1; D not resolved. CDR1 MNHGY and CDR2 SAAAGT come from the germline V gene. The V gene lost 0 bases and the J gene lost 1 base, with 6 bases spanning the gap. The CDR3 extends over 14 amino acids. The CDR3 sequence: CASSYSGRNTEAFF. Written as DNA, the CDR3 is TGTGCCAGCAGTTACTCGGGAAGGAACACTGAAGCTTTCTTT.

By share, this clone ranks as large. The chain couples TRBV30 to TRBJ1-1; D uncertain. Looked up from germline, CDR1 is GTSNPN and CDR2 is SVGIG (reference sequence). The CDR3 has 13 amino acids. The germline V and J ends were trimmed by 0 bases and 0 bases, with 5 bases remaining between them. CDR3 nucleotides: TGTGCCTGGAGTGTTAGTATGAACACTGAAGCTTTCTTT. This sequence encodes CAWSVSMNTEAFF.

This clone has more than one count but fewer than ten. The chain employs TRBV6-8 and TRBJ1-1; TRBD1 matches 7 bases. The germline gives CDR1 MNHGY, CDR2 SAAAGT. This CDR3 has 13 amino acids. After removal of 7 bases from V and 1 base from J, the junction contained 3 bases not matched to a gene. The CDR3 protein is CASNTGANTEAFF. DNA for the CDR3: TGTGCCAGCAATACAGGGGCGAACACTGAAGCTTTCTTT.

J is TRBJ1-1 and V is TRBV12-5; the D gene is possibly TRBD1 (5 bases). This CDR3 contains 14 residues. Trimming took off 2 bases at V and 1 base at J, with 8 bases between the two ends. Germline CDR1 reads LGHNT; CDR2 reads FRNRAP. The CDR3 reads CASGLLGGNTEAFF. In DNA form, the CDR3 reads TGTGCTAGTGGTTTGCTTGGGGGGAACACTGAAGCTTTCTTT.

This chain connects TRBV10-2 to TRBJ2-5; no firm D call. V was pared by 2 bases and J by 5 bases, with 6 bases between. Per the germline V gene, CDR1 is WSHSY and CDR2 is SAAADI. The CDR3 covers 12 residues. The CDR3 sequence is CASSEGGETQYF. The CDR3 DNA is TGCGCCAGCAGTGAGGGCGGCGAGACCCAGTACTTC.

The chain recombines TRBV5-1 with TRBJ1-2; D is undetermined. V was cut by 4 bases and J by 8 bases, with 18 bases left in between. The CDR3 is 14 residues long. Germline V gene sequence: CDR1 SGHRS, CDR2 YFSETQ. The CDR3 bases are TGCGCCAGCAGCCCGCAGGAGGGCTCGGGGGGCTACACCTTC. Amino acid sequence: CASSPQEGSGGYTF.

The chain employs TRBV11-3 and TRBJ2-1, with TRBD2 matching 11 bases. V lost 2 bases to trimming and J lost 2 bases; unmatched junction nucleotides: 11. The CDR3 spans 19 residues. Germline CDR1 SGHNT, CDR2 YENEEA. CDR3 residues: CASSLPRASGGIAYNEQFF. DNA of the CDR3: TGTGCCAGCAGCTTACCGCGGGCTAGCGGGGGGATCGCCTACAATGAGCAGTTCTTC.

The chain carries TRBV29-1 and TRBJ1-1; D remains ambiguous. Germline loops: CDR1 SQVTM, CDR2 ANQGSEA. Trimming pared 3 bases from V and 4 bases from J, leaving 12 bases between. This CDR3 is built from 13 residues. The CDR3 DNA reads TGCAGCGTTGACGGTGGGGAGGTCACTGAAGCTTTCTTT. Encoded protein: CSVDGGEVTEAFF.

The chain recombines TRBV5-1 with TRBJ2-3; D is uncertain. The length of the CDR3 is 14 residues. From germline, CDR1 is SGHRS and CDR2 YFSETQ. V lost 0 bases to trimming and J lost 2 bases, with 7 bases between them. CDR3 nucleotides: TGCGCCAGCAGCTTGGCAGCTTTCACAGATACGCAGTATTTT. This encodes CASSLAAFTDTQYF.

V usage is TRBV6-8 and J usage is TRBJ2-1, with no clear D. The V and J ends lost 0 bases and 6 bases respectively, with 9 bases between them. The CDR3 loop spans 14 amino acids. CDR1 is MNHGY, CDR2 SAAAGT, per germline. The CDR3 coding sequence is TGTGCCAGCAGTTACTCGATGTTTGCCAATGAGCAGTTCTTC. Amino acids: CASSYSMFANEQFF.

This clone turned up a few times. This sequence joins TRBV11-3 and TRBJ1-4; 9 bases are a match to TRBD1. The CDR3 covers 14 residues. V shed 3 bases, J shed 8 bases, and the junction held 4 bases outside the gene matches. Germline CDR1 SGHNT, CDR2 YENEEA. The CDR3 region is CASSLDRGGEKLFF. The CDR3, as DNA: TGTGCCAGCAGCTTGGACAGGGGAGGGGAAAAACTGTTTTTT.

The CDR3 DNA reads TGTGCCAGCTCACCAGTTCAGGCAGAGGACACCATATATTTT. Translated, it gives CASSPVQAEDTIYF. The chain combines TRBV18 with TRBJ1-3, with no clear D. CDR1 is KGHSH and CDR2 is LQKENI in the germline V gene. The V gene lost 2 bases and the J gene lost 8 bases, with 13 bases spanning the gap. The CDR3 loop spans 14 amino acids.

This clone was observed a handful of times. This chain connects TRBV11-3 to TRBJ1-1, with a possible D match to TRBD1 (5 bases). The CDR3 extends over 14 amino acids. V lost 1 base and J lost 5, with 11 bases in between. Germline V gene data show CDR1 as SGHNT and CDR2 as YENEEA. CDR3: CASSLVVRGTEAFF. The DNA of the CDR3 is TGTGCCAGCAGCTTAGTGGTTCGGGGGACTGAAGCTTTCTTT.

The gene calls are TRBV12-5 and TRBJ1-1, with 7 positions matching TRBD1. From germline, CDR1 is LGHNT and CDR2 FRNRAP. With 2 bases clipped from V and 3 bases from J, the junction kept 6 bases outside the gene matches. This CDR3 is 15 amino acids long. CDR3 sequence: CASGLISTGDTEAFF. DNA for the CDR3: TGTGCTAGTGGTTTGATATCAACAGGGGACACTGAAGCTTTCTTT.

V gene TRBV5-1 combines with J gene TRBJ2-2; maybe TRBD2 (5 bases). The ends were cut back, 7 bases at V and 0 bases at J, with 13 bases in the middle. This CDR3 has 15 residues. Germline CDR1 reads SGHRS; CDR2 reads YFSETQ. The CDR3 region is CASQEAPPNTGELFF. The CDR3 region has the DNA TGCGCCAGCCAGGAGGCACCGCCGAACACCGGGGAGCTGTTTTTT.

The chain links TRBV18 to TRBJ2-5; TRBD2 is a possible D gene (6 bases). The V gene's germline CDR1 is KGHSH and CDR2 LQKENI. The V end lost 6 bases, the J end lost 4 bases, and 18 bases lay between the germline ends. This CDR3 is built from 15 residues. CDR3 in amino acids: CASSRYGGFGETQYF. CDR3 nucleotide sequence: TGTGCCAGCTCCCGATACGGGGGATTCGGAGAGACCCAGTACTTC. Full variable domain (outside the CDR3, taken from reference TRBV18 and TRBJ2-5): NAGVMQNPRHLVRRRGQEARLRCSPMKGHSHVYWYRQLPEEGLKFMVYLQKENIIDESGMPKERFSAEFPKEGPSILRIQQVVRGDSAAYFCASSRYGGFGETQYFGPGTRLLVL.

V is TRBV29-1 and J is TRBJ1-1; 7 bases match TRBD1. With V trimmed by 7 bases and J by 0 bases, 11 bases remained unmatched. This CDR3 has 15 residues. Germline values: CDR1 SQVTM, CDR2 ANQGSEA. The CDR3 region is CSAAGGPTMNTEAFF. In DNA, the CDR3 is TGCAGCGCCGCAGGGGGTCCAACCATGAACACTGAAGCTTTCTTT.

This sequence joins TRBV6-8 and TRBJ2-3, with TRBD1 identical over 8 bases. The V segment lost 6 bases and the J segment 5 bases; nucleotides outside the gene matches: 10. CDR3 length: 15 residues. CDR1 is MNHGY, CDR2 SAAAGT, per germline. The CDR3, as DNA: TGTGCCAGCAGAAATAACGGACAGGGAAAAGATACGCAGTATTTT. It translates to CASRNNGQGKDTQYF.

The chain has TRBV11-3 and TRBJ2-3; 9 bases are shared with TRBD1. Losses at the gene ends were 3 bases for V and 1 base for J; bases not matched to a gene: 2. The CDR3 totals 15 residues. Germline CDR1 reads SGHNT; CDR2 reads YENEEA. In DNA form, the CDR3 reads TGTGCCAGCAGCTTGGGGGACAGGGGCACAGATACGCAGTATTTT. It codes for CASSLGDRGTDTQYF.